This T cell receptor beta chain was captured by sequencing in a study of response to subunit inactivated influenza vaccine. TCRdb redid the calling of the RT-PCR reads with MiXCR, one entry per CDR3 protein. The sample lists hundreds of thousands of distinct CDR3 sequences; around 8% were seen once. Turning to this clonotype: Its antigen is as yet unknown.

Study-wide points: After each seasonal influenza vaccination, few new T cells are recruited, the authors suggested.

The J segment lost 9 bases and the V segment lost 3 bases, leaving 3 bases of the junction unmatched. The CDR3 length is 12 residues. Germline values: CDR1 MDHEN, CDR2 SYDVKM. Sequencing used PBMCs from blood, obtained less than 25 months after vaccination. This TCR was recovered from a man between 50 and 75 years old who received an inactivated influenza vaccine. The chain has TRBV28 and TRBJ2-7, with TRBD1 matching over 9 bases. The CDR3 DNA sequence: TGTGCCAGCAGTTTTACAGGGGGCGGGCAGTACTTC. This encodes CASSFTGGGQYF.